Each of the 17 T cell receptor beta chains below was sequenced from the same sample in a study of low-dose radiotherapy and immunotherapy resistance in tumors. Stated time point: after trial treatment. Specified treatment: LDRT plus nivolumab, ipilimumab, low-dose cyclophosphamide and aspirin (RACIN trial). With TRAV- and TRBV-specific primers, first-strand cDNA was made, covering the alpha and beta chains. The PCR that amplified TCRs ran for about 20 cycles, relying on a constant-region primer and a V-primer adapter. TCRdb analysed the reads with MiXCR anew, one entry per CDR3 protein. The table has fewer than 110,000 distinct CDR3 sequences, less than 25% seen once; the top ten hold roughly 4.3%. The sample was PBMCs, taken after low-dose radiotherapy plus immunotherapy. Receptors were obtained from a male donor with prostate cancer.

This clonotype was recorded at least ten times. This sequence joins TRBV14 and TRBJ1-6; D gene ambiguous. The V gene's germline CDR1 is SGHDN and CDR2 FVKESK. The CDR3 is made up of 14 amino acids. Trimming removed 0 bases at V and 10 bases at J, with 10 bases between. The CDR3 sequence: CASSQDYGGSPLHF. In DNA, the CDR3 is TGTGCCAGCAGCCAAGATTATGGTGGGTCACCCCTCCACTTT. The whole variable domain, filled in from reference TRBV14 and TRBJ1-6, reads EAGVTQFPSHSVIEKGQTVTLRCDPISGHDNLYWYRRVMGKEIKFLLHFVKESKQDESGMPNNRFLAERTGGTYSTLKVQPAELEDSGVYFCASSQDYGGSPLHFGNGTRLTVT.

This clonotype was recorded many times. This chain uses TRBV7-2 with TRBJ2-3; TRBD2 matches at 9 bases. The germline V gene encodes CDR1 SGHTA and CDR2 FQGNSA. This CDR3 spans 16 amino acids. V gave up 5 bases and J gave up 1 base; unmatched junction bases: 7. The CDR3 region is CASSTRGGHGTDTQYF. CDR3 coding DNA: TGTGCCAGCAGCACGCGGGGGGGCCATGGCACAGATACGCAGTATTTT.

The rearrangement links TRBV5-5 to TRBJ2-1, with D perhaps TRBD1 or TRBD2 (5 bases each). This CDR3 spans 14 amino acids. Trimming took 4 bases from V and 6 from J, leaving 14 bases between them. The germline V gene encodes CDR1 SGHKS and CDR2 YYEKEE (reference sequence). This CDR3 is CASSLGASANEQFF. CDR3 in DNA: TGTGCCAGCAGCCTCGGGGCGTCTGCCAATGAGCAGTTCTTC.

This clonotype was recorded many times. V and J are TRBV3-1 and TRBJ1-2, with D unresolved. V was clipped by 3 bases and J by 0 bases, with 5 bases between them. The V gene's germline CDR1 is LGHDT and CDR2 YNNKEL (reference sequence). The CDR3 has 13 amino acids. Here the CDR3 DNA reads TGTGCCAGCAGCCACGGGACTAACTATGGCTACACCTTC. It specifies CASSHGTNYGYTF.

This clonotype was counted many times. V and J are TRBV5-6 and TRBJ2-7; TRBD1 is a possible D gene (6 bases). V lost 4 bases and J 0 bases, leaving 8 bases between the germline ends. Germline assignment: CDR1 SGHDT and CDR2 YYEEEE. The CDR3 is made up of 13 amino acids. The CDR3 is CASSRTVSYEQYF. In nucleotides, the CDR3 is TGTGCCAGCAGCCGGACAGTCTCCTACGAGCAGTACTTC.

This clonotype was found many times. The V call is TRBV5-1, the J call TRBJ2-1; 10 positions agree with TRBD2. This CDR3 region has 16 residues. CDR1 is SGHRS and CDR2 is YFSETQ in the germline V gene. The junction had 4 bases not matched to a gene; V was cut back by 0 bases and J by 4 bases. The DNA of the CDR3 is TGCGCCAGCAGCTTGGCCGAACTAGCGGGGTACAATGAGCAGTTCTTC. This sequence encodes CASSLAELAGYNEQFF. The entire variable domain, with the rest obtained from reference TRBV5-1 and TRBJ2-1, is as follows: KAGVTQTPRYLIKTRGQQVTLSCSPISGHRSVSWYQQTPGQGLQFLFEYFSETQRNKGNFPGRFSGRQFSNSRSEMNVSTLELGDSALYLCASSLAELAGYNEQFFGPGTRLTVL.

Relative to its sample, this clonotype is medium-sized (0.01 to 0.1%). The chain has TRBV5-5 and TRBJ2-1; D ambiguous. Germline V gene data show CDR1 as SGHKS and CDR2 as YYEKEE (reference sequence). V was clipped by 1 base and J by 6 bases, with 14 bases between them. The CDR3 is 15 amino acids. This CDR3 reads CASSLRGPNINEQFF. The CDR3, as DNA: TGTGCCAGCAGCTTGCGTGGACCGAATATCAATGAGCAGTTCTTC.

This clonotype was seen only a few times. The chain is built from TRBV28 and TRBJ1-3; no definite D call. CDR1 is MDHEN and CDR2 is SYDVKM in the germline V gene. V lost 4 bases, J lost 0 bases, and 10 bases lay in between. The CDR3 has 15 amino acids. CDR3 amino acids: CASSSNRNSGNTIYF. As DNA, the CDR3 is TGTGCCAGCAGTTCAAACCGAAACTCTGGAAACACCATATATTTT. Supplemented by reference TRBV28 and TRBJ1-3, the full variable domain reads DVKVTQSSRYLVKRTGEKVFLECVQDMDHENMFWYRQDPGLGLRLIYFSYDVKMKEKGDIPEGYSVSREKKERFSLILESASTNQTSMYLCASSSNRNSGNTIYFGEGSWLTVV.

Many counts were recorded for this clonotype. This rearrangement joins TRBV4-3 to TRBJ2-1; D is possibly TRBD1 (5 bases). With 0 bases removed from V and 9 bases from J, the gap between germline ends came to 9 bases. The CDR3 is 13 amino acids. The germline V gene encodes CDR1 LGHNA and CDR2 YSLEER. CDR3 sequence reads: CASSQEGPREQFF. Written as DNA, the CDR3 is TGCGCCAGCAGCCAAGAGGGGCCGCGTGAGCAGTTCTTC.

Ten or more counts support this clonotype. The J gene is TRBJ2-7, the V gene TRBV27; tentative D call: TRBD1 (5 bases). This CDR3 contains 15 residues. Germline V gene data show CDR1 as MNHEY and CDR2 as SMNVEV (reference sequence). V lost 5 bases and J lost 2, with 16 bases in between. CDR3 sequence reads: CASSPQGKPTYEQYF. The CDR3 coding sequence is TGTGCCAGCAGTCCCCAGGGTAAGCCAACCTACGAGCAGTACTTC.

The CDR3, as DNA: TGCAGCGTTAAACAGGAAGGGGGCTACACCTTC. This sequence encodes CSVKQEGGYTF. The gene calls are TRBV29-1 and TRBJ1-2; tentatively, D is TRBD1 (5 bases). Per germline, CDR1 SQVTM and CDR2 ANQGSEA. V lost 5 bases and J lost 8, with 12 bases in between. CDR3 length: 11 residues.

This rearrangement joins TRBV29-1 to TRBJ2-4; TRBD1 is a possible D gene (7 bases). CDR1 and CDR2 (germline): SQVTM, ANQGSEA. Trimming took off 0 bases at V and 3 bases at J, with 15 bases between the two ends. This CDR3 has 16 amino acids. The CDR3, as DNA: TGCAGCGTTGAAGATGCCAGGGGGGCACACAAAAACATTCAGTACTTC. Protein sequence: CSVEDARGAHKNIQYF.

This clonotype has only a few counts. The V gene is TRBV11-2, the J gene TRBJ2-3; 13 nucleotides line up with TRBD2. This CDR3 is 13 amino acids long. Germline values: CDR1 SGHAT, CDR2 FQNNGV. The J segment lost 7 bases and the V segment lost 10 bases, leaving 5 bases of the junction unmatched. The CDR3 nucleotides read TGTGCCACATCCGGGACTAGCGGGAATACGCAGTATTTT. This codes for CATSGTSGNTQYF.

This clonotype was observed many times. The chain employs TRBV24-1 and TRBJ2-3, with D possibly being TRBD1 or TRBD2 (5 bases each). Germline V CDR1 and CDR2: KGHDR, SFDVKD. V was pared by 5 bases and J by 4 bases, with 15 bases between. The CDR3 has 15 amino acids. The CDR3: CATSGGEIGADTQYF. CDR3 bases: TGTGCCACCAGTGGAGGGGAGATCGGGGCAGATACGCAGTATTTT.

This clonotype came up many times. The chain combines TRBV7-2 with TRBJ2-6, with D hard to call. Germline V gene data show CDR1 as SGHTA and CDR2 as FQGNSA. This CDR3 contains 15 residues. V was shortened by 5 bases and J by 4 bases, with 12 bases between the two germline ends. CDR3 coding DNA: TGTGCCAGCAGCCCGTCCCGTGGGGGGGCCAACGTCCTGACTTTC. Its translation is CASSPSRGGANVLTF. Complete variable domain (other parts from reference TRBV7-2 and TRBJ2-6): GAGVSQSPSNKVTEKGKDVELRCDPISGHTALYWYRQSLGQGLEFLIYFQGNSAPDKSGLPSDRFSAERTGGSVSTLTIQRTQQEDSAVYLCASSPSRGGANVLTFGAGSRLTVL.

The V gene is TRBV15, the J gene TRBJ2-5; 8 bases match TRBD2. The J segment lost 7 bases and the V segment lost 0 bases, leaving 4 bases of the junction unmatched. The germline CDR1 and CDR2 sequences are LNHNV and YYDKDF (reference sequence). The CDR3 runs to 14 residues. CDR3 in amino acids: CATSRDLRGGTQYF. The CDR3 bases are TGTGCCACCAGCAGAGATCTACGGGGGGGGACCCAGTACTTC.

Turning to this clonotype: The junction does not match germline at one end; this may be a read error. The chain recombines TRBV18 with TRBJ2-5; 9 nucleotides line up with TRBD2. CDR3 length equals 14 residues. Germline-derived CDR1 and CDR2 are KGHSH and LQKENI. The CDR3 sequence is CTSSSGLAQETQYF. The DNA for the CDR3 is TGTACCAGCTCATCAGGACTAGCGCAAGAGACCCAGTACTTC.